This T cell receptor beta chain was recovered during a study of tumor-infiltrating lymphocytes in primary liver carcinoma. Points from the study as a whole: Appearing in all five tumor regions was true of only about 7.5-24% of top clones. The top-250-clone fraction was significantly higher in tumors than in blood (p = 0.039).

Points on this clonotype: What it binds is not known. An end of the junction differs from the germline gene, which may be a read error.

Looked up from germline, CDR1 is MNHEY and CDR2 is SVGAGI. CDR3 length: 15 residues. Starting material for RNA and DNA co-extraction consisted of roughly 20-34 mg of unsorted bulk tissue. Five distinct regions per tumor were sampled. Reverse transcription of approximately 0.55 ug total RNA with a constant-region primer produced TCR beta cDNA. ARM-PCR was slightly modified, and three nested multiplex PCR rounds with it gave rise to the TCR beta libraries. A C-beta reverse primer and TRBV1-TRBV30 forward primers served in each of the first two PCR rounds, at ten to eleven cycles apiece. Each CDR3 protein gets one entry after TCRdb re-called the multiplex PCR reads with MiXCR. The data show about 54,000 distinct CDR3 sequences, around three quarters seen once.

The rearrangement joins TRBV6-5 to TRBJ1-3; the D gene is possibly TRBD1 (5 bases). The sequenced material came from liver tumor tissue from sampling region 2. Regarding subset: tumor region T2, inferior pole. This clonotype was obtained from a man aged 40-49 years with primary liver carcinoma and hepatitis B virus infection. DNA of the CDR3: TGTGCAAGCAGGGACGACCGTTACCCTGGAAACACCATATATTTT. This encodes CASRDDRYPGNTIYF.